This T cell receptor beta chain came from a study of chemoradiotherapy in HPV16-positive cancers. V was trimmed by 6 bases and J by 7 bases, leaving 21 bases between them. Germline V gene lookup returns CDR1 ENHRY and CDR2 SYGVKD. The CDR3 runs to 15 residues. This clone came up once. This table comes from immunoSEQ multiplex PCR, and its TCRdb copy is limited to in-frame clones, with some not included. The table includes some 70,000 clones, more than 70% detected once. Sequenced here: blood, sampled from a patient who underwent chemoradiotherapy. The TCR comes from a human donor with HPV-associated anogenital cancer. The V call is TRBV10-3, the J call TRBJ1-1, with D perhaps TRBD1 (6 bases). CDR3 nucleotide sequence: TGTGCCATCAGCGTCCAGATAACAGGGTATGATGAAGCTTTCTTT. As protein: CAISVQITGYDEAFF.